Listed here are 2 T cell receptor beta chains from one sample, sequenced in a study of T cell repertoires in cytomegalovirus infection. Antigen specificity for these receptors is unknown. TCRdb re-called the reads through MiXCR, storing one row per CDR3 protein. The repertoire holds roughly 860,000 distinct CDR3 sequences, with about 31% as singletons. The sample was cultured CD8+ T cells from PBMCs, taken from culture after CMV antigen stimulation. These receptors all stem from a human donor in good health (CMV status not recorded). Some clones in this sample may be carry-over from other donors' samples.

In its sample, this clonotype was seen a few times. The gene calls are TRBV10-2 and TRBJ2-5; no reliable D call. Germline values: CDR1 WSHSY, CDR2 SAAADI. The CDR3 has 15 residues. V lost 0 bases and J lost 4, with 12 bases in between. Written as DNA, the CDR3 is TGCGCCAGCAGTGAGTCGAGTAGGCGAGTAGAGACCCAGTACTTC. Translated, it gives CASSESSRRVETQYF.

This clonotype occurred a few times. The chain recombines TRBV15 with TRBJ2-3; 7 positions match TRBD2. The CDR3 contains 15 residues. Germline V gives CDR1 LNHNV, CDR2 YYDKDF (reference sequence). The V gene end was trimmed by 3 bases and the J gene end by 2 bases; junction bases not matched to a gene: 5. CDR3 region: CATSSQREFTDTQYF. The CDR3 DNA follows: TGTGCCACCAGCAGCCAGCGGGAATTCACAGATACGCAGTATTTT.